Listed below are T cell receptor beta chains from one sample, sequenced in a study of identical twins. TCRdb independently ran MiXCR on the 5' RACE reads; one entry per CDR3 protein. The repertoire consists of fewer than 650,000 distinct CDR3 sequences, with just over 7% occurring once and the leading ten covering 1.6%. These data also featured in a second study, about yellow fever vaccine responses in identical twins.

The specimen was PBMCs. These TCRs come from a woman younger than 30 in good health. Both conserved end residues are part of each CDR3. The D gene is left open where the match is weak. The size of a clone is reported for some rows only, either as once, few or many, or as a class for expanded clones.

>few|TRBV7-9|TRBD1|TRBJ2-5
TGTGCCAGCAGCCCACGGACAGGGGCTGAGACCCAGTACTTC
CASSPRTGAETQYF
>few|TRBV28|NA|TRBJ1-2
TGTGCCAGCAGTGGGTCGGGGGGGCCCAGGGACTATGGCTACACCTTC
CASSGSGGPRDYGYTF
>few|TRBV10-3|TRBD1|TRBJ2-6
TGTGCCATCAAGCGTTCAGGGGGCATGGGGGCCAACGTCCTGACTTTC
CAIKRSGGMGANVLTF
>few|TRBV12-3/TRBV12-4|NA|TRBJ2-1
TGTGCCAGCAGTTTAAGTAGTCCTATAGTGAAGGACAATGAGCAGTTCTTC
CASSLSSPIVKDNEQFF
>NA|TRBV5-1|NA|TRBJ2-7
TGCGCCAGCAGCTTCGGAGGCCAAAACTACGAGCAGTACTTC
CASSFGGQNYEQYF
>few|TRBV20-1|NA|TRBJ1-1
TGCAGTGCTAGACTGGGCAATATGAACACTGAAGCTTTCTTT
CSARLGNMNTEAFF
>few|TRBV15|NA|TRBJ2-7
TGTGCCACCAGCAGACAGACAGGAAGGATCAACGAGCAGTACTTC
CATSRQTGRINEQYF
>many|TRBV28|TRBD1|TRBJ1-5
TGTGCCAGCAGTCGACAACAGGGGAAGTACAATCAGCCCCAGCATTTT
CASSRQQGKYNQPQHF
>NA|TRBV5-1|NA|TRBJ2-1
TGCGCCAGCAGCCTACAAGGACGGGTCGGCAATGAGCAGTTCTTC
CASSLQGRVGNEQFF
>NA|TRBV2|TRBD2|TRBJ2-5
TGTGCCAGCATGGGCACTAGCGATCTCCTGGAGACCCAGTACTTC
CASMGTSDLLETQYF
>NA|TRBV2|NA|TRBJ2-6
TGTGCCAGCCGGCCATCTGGGGCCAACGTCCTGACTTTC
CASRPSGANVLTF
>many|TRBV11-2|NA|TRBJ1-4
TGTGCCAGCAGCTGGACAGTTTCAACTAATGAAAAACTGTTTTTT
CASSWTVSTNEKLFF
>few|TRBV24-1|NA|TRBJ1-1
TGTGCCACCAGTGATTTGAACACCCAATGGTTT
CATSDLNTQWF
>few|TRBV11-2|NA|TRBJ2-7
TGTGCCAGCAGCTTAGGCGGGGAGAGGTACGAGCAGTACTTC
CASSLGGERYEQYF
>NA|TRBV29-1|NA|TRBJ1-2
TGCAGCGTTGACTTAGGCCAGACGGGCTACACCTTC
CSVDLGQTGYTF
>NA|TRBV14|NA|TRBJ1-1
TGTGCCAGCAGCATAGTGATGGGGAACACTGAAGCTTTCTTT
CASSIVMGNTEAFF
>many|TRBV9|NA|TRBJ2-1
TGTGCCAGCAGCGTAGTTTCGGGATATGAGCAGTTCTTC
CASSVVSGYEQFF
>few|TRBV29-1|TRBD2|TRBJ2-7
TGCAGCGTTGAAAGTGCCCCGGGGGGGCAAAGCTCCTACGAGCAGTACTTC
CSVESAPGGQSSYEQYF
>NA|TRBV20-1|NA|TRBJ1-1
TGCAGTGCTAGGCTCTTCGACACTGAAGCTTTCTTT
CSARLFDTEAFF
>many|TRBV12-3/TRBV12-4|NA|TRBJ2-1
TGTGCCAGCAGGTACGGTAGCTCCTACAATGAGCAGTTCTTC
CASRYGSSYNEQFF
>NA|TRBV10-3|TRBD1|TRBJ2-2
TGTGCCATCAGTGACTCTCCAGGGGGCACCGGGGAGCTGTTTTTT
CAISDSPGGTGELFF
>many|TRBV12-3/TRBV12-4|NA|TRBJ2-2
TGTGCCAGCAGTTTCACTGGGAACACCGGGGAGCTGTTTTTT
CASSFTGNTGELFF
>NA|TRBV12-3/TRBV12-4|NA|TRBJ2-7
TGTGCCAGCAGTCGGGACGGACTACCCTCCTACGAGCAGTACTTC
CASSRDGLPSYEQYF
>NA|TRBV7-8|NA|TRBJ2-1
TGTGCCAGCAGCTTCCGACTAGATTCCTACAATGAGCAGTTCTTC
CASSFRLDSYNEQFF
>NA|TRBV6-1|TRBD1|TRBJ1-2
TGTGCCAGCAGAGAGGGACAGGGGAGGGTCTATGGCTACACCTTC
CASREGQGRVYGYTF
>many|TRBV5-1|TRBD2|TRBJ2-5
TGTGCCAGCAGTTTGGGGACTAGCGGGGGACAAGAGACCCAGTACTTC
CASSLGTSGGQETQYF
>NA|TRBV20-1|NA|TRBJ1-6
TGCAGTGCTCGATCCCCTAATTCACCCCTCCACTTT
CSARSPNSPLHF
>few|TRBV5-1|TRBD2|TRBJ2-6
TGCGCCAGCAGCTCGGGACTAGTTTGGGGCTCTGGGGCCAACGTCCTGACTTTC
CASSSGLVWGSGANVLTF
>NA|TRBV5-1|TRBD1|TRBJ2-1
TGCGCCAGCGCCCTGGCGGGACAGGGCTACAATGAGCAGTTCTTC
CASALAGQGYNEQFF
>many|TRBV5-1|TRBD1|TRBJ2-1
TGCGCCAGCAGCCAAACGGGACAGGTATACAATGAGCAGTTCTTC
CASSQTGQVYNEQFF
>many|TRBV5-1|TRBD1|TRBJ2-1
TGCGCCAGCAATCAGGGACAGGGGTTTCGAAATGAGCAGTTCTTC
CASNQGQGFRNEQFF
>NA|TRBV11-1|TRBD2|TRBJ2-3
TGTGCCAGCAGGAACAGAGGGACTAGCGGGAGGGACACAGATACGCAGTATTTT
CASRNRGTSGRDTDTQYF
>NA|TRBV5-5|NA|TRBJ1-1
TGTGCCAGCAGCTTGACTGGCCCATTCTCACCGGTCACTGAAGCTTTCTTT
CASSLTGPFSPVTEAFF
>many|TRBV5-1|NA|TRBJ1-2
TGCGCCAGCAGCACGGAGGGCTCAACGGGGGGCTACACCTTC
CASSTEGSTGGYTF
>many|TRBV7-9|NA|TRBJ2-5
TGTGCCAGCAGGAAACAGGGTGGCCAAGAGACCCAGTACTTC
CASRKQGGQETQYF
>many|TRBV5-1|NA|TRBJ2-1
TGCGCCAGCAGCCCAGAACAGGGCTACAATGAGCAGTTCTTC
CASSPEQGYNEQFF
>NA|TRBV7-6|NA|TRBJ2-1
TGTGCCAGCAGCTCGTTGGTGGGCGCAACCTACAATGAGCAGTTCTTC
CASSSLVGATYNEQFF
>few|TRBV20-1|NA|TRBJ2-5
TGCAGTGCTAGTTCCCCACCGCTGGAGACCCAGTACTTC
CSASSPPLETQYF
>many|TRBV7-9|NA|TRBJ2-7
TGTGCCAGCAGCCCGAACTACGAGCAGTACTTC
CASSPNYEQYF
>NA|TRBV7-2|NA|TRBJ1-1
TGTGCCAGCAGCAAAAACAGGGAGGGGGCTTTCTTT
CASSKNREGAFF
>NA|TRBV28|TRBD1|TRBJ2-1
TGTGCCAGCAGGGGACAGAGAAGCTCCTACAATGAGCAGTTCTTC
CASRGQRSSYNEQFF
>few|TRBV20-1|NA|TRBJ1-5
TGCAGTGCTAGCGCCACGGGCCAGCCCCAGCATTTT
CSASATGQPQHF
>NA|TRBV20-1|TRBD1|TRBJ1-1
TGCAGTGCTTTCCGGACAGGGGCGAACACTGAAGCTTTCTTT
CSAFRTGANTEAFF
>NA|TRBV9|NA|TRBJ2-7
TGTGCCAGCAGCGTCCAAGGGGGAATCGCCTACGAGCAGTACTTC
CASSVQGGIAYEQYF
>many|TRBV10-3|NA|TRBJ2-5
TGTGCCATCAGTGATTATATGGGCAGGGAAGAGACCCAGTACTTC
CAISDYMGREETQYF
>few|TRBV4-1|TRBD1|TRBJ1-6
TGCGCCAGCAGCCCCGGGACAGCCAGTTATAATTCACCCCTCCACTTT
CASSPGTASYNSPLHF
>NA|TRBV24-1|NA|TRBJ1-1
TGTGCCACCGGGGATTCGGGTGAAGCTTTCTTT
CATGDSGEAFF
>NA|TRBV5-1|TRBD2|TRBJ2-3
TGCGCCAGCAGCTTGAACGTAGCGGGAGTTACCGTTTACACAGATACGCAGTATTTT
CASSLNVAGVTVYTDTQYF